Below are 18 T cell receptor beta chains sequenced from a single sample in a study of blood T cell repertoires in COVID-19. TCRdb's table, derived via immunoSEQ multiplex PCR, lists solely in-frame clones and lacks some. The table lists 150,000 to 200,000 clones, 86% of them singletons. Sequences were obtained from peripheral blood. The receptor source for this set is a man aged 50 or older with active or convalescent COVID-19.

This clone was detected only once. This chain connects TRBV9 to TRBJ1-3; D is undetermined. Germline V gives CDR1 SGDLS, CDR2 YYNGEE. This CDR3 region has 14 residues. Deletions cut 4 bases from V and 0 bases from J, with 8 bases between. CDR3 protein: CASSSVYSGNTIYF. DNA for the CDR3: TGTGCCAGCAGCTCAGTATACTCTGGAAACACCATATATTTT.

CDR3 residues: CASSLGGYNQPQHF. The CDR3 DNA reads as TGTGCCAGCAGTTTGGGGGGGTACAATCAGCCCCAGCATTTT. The chain combines TRBV28 with TRBJ1-5; D perhaps matches TRBD1 (5 bases). This CDR3 is built from 14 residues. From germline, CDR1 is MDHEN and CDR2 SYDVKM. V was pared by 3 bases and J by 3 bases, with 9 bases between.

This clone was recorded a few times. The chain employs TRBV7-2 and TRBJ2-3, with TRBD1 matching over 9 bases. The trim removed 2 bases at V and 5 bases at J, leaving 2 bases unmatched. This CDR3 has 14 amino acids. CDR1 is SGHTA, CDR2 FQGNSA, per germline. CDR3 residues: CASSLNRGRDTQYF. The CDR3 bases are TGTGCCAGCAGCTTAAACAGGGGGCGAGATACGCAGTATTTT.

The chain links TRBV5-5 to TRBJ1-2, with D perhaps TRBD1 (6 bases). Germline V gives CDR1 SGHKS, CDR2 YYEKEE (reference sequence). Trimming left V 4 bases short and J 3 bases short, with 16 bases between. There are 15 residues in the CDR3. Here the CDR3 reads CASSTTGQGHYGYTF. The CDR3, as DNA: TGTGCCAGCAGCACGACAGGCCAGGGACACTATGGCTACACCTTC.

The V and J genes are TRBV6-5 and TRBJ2-3, with 11 bases fitting TRBD2. The trim removed 4 bases at V and 8 bases at J, leaving 11 bases unmatched. CDR3 length: 16 amino acids. Germline V gene sequence: CDR1 MNHEY, CDR2 SVGAGI. The CDR3 region is CASSSGTSGISFTQYF. In nucleotides, the CDR3 is TGTGCCAGCAGTTCCGGGACTAGCGGTATCTCATTTACGCAGTATTTT.

The chain is built from TRBV5-4 and TRBJ1-1; 7 bases agree with TRBD1. The CDR3 sequence is 14 residues long. V trimming: 3 bases; J trimming: 1 base; junction bases outside the gene matches: 3. Per the germline V gene, CDR1 is SGHNT and CDR2 is YYREEE (reference sequence). The CDR3 nucleotides are TGTGCCAGCAGCTGGGGACAGTCGAACACTGAAGCTTTCTTT. Protein product: CASSWGQSNTEAFF.

This clone was observed once. The V and J genes are TRBV10-3 and TRBJ1-4; no reliable D call. CDR1 and CDR2 from the germline V gene are ENHRY and SYGVKD. Trimming took off 4 bases at V and 6 bases at J, with 6 bases between the two ends. This CDR3 spans 12 amino acids. The CDR3 coding sequence is TGTGCCATCAGTGGAACGGATGAAAAACTGTTTTTT. This gives the protein CAISGTDEKLFF.

The chain uses TRBV9 and TRBJ1-2; D might be TRBD1 (5 bases). With 4 bases removed from V and 7 bases from J, the gap between germline ends came to 14 bases. Germline CDR1 and CDR2: SGDLS and YYNGEE. This CDR3 is built from 13 residues. CDR3 amino acids: CASSLAGVGGYTF. CDR3 nucleotide sequence: TGTGCCAGCAGCCTAGCGGGGGTCGGTGGCTACACCTTC.

The chain recombines TRBV27 with TRBJ1-5; TRBD1 is a possible D gene (6 bases). From germline, CDR1 is MNHEY and CDR2 SMNVEV (reference sequence). The CDR3 is 15 residues long. V was pared by 0 bases and J by 2 bases, with 8 bases between. In DNA form, the CDR3 reads TGTGCCAGCAGTTTATCAGGGGGGGGCAATCAGCCCCAGCATTTT. Encoded protein: CASSLSGGGNQPQHF.

This clone occurred once. The chain joins TRBV28 to TRBJ2-7; TRBD2 matches at 9 bases. In germline, CDR1 is MDHEN, CDR2 SYDVKM. J lost 7 bases, V lost 5 bases, and 15 bases had no gene match. The CDR3 contains 16 residues. CDR3 sequence reads: CASSPELTSGAGEQYF. The CDR3 nucleotides read TGTGCCAGCAGTCCCGAGCTGACTAGCGGCGCGGGTGAGCAGTACTTC. Full variable domain (rest looked up from reference TRBV28 and TRBJ2-7): DVKVTQSSRYLVKRTGEKVFLECVQDMDHENMFWYRQDPGLGLRLIYFSYDVKMKEKGDIPEGYSVSREKKERFSLILESASTNQTSMYLCASSPELTSGAGEQYFGPGTRLTVT.

The chain uses TRBV12-3 or TRBV12-4 and TRBJ1-2, with 7 positions matching TRBD1. This CDR3 is 13 amino acids long. Trimming cost V 6 bases and J 4 bases; bases outside gene matches: 5. CDR3 DNA: TGTGCCAGCAGCCCGGGACAGCCCTATGGCTACACCTTC. Its translation: CASSPGQPYGYTF.

The V gene is TRBV18, the J gene TRBJ2-1; 7 bases align to TRBD1. The J segment lost 0 bases and the V segment lost 6 bases, leaving 8 bases of the junction unmatched. The CDR3 runs to 16 residues. CDR1 and CDR2 from the germline V gene are KGHSH and LQKENI. Written as DNA, the CDR3 is TGTGCCAGCTCTTCCTCAGGGGGAAGCTCCTACAATGAGCAGTTCTTC. This codes for CASSSSGGSSYNEQFF.

This clone was seen more than once but under ten times. V gene TRBV5-1 combines with J gene TRBJ1-4; D gene ambiguous. This CDR3 spans 16 amino acids. The V and J ends lost 4 bases and 2 bases respectively, with 15 bases between them. From germline, CDR1 is SGHRS and CDR2 YFSETQ. Here the CDR3 DNA reads TGCGCCAGCAGCCCGGACTGGGGTGCGACTAATGAAAAACTGTTTTTT. It encodes CASSPDWGATNEKLFF. Using reference TRBV5-1 and TRBJ1-4 for the parts outside the CDR3, the full variable domain is KAGVTQTPRYLIKTRGQQVTLSCSPISGHRSVSWYQQTPGQGLQFLFEYFSETQRNKGNFPGRFSGRQFSNSRSEMNVSTLELGDSALYLCASSPDWGATNEKLFFGSGTQLSVL.

This clone showed up just a few times. The J gene is TRBJ1-4, the V gene TRBV6-1, with TRBD1 matching over 9 bases. Germline V gives CDR1 MNHNS, CDR2 SASEGT. Trimming at V came to 4 bases and at J to 7 bases, leaving 10 bases not matched to a gene. CDR3 length equals 16 residues. CDR3 bases: TGTGCCAGCAGTGGAGGGGGACAGGGCTATAGTGAAAAACTGTTTTTT. Translating gives CASSGGGQGYSEKLFF.

This chain links TRBV6-4 with TRBJ1-2; 8 bases line up with TRBD1. CDR3 length: 14 residues. Germline assignment: CDR1 MRHNA and CDR2 SNTAGT. The J segment lost 4 bases and the V segment lost 3 bases, leaving 4 bases of the junction unmatched. The CDR3: CASSEDRGRYGYTF. The CDR3 nucleotides read TGTGCCAGCAGTGAAGACAGGGGACGCTATGGCTACACCTTC.

The V call is TRBV9, the J call TRBJ1-1; 8 nucleotides line up with TRBD1. With 6 bases clipped from V and 1 base from J, the junction kept 5 bases outside the gene matches. Germline V CDR1 and CDR2: SGDLS, YYNGEE. The CDR3 covers 14 residues. The CDR3 nucleotides are TGTGCCAGCACCCAGGGGACAGGGAACACTGAAGCTTTCTTT. This encodes CASTQGTGNTEAFF.

The rearrangement uses TRBV7-2 and TRBJ2-1; D gene uncertain. V lost 2 bases and J 0 bases, leaving 8 bases between the germline ends. The V gene's germline CDR1 is SGHTA and CDR2 FQGNSA. The CDR3 covers 15 residues. For the CDR3, the DNA is TGTGCCAGCAGCTTATTTTCTTCCTCCTACAATGAGCAGTTCTTC. Residues: CASSLFSSSYNEQFF.

The chain is built from TRBV20-1 and TRBJ1-2; TRBD1 agrees at 8 bases. Germline CDR1 and CDR2: DFQATT and SNEGSKA (reference sequence). Trimming removed 2 bases from V and 7 bases from J; junction bases left unmatched: 0. The CDR3 length is 11 residues. CDR3 sequence reads: CSARTGGGYTF. For the CDR3, the DNA is TGCAGTGCTAGAACAGGGGGTGGCTACACCTTC.